Below, 18 T cell receptor beta chains from the same sample are listed, as sequenced in a study of tumor-infiltrating lymphocytes in primary liver carcinoma. The input was 500 ng total RNA; TCR beta cDNA was made from it with a constant-region primer. Slightly modified ARM-PCR served as the procedure for the TCR beta libraries. These libraries came from three rounds of nested multiplex PCR. Both of the initial two PCR rounds ran for 10 cycles and employed TRBV1-TRBV30 forward primers alongside a C-beta reverse primer. TCRdb redid the calling of the multiplex PCR reads with MiXCR, one entry per CDR3 protein. The repertoire consists of about 210,000 distinct CDR3 sequences, with 65% occurring once and the leading ten covering 5.5% to 9%. The blood RNA (from unsorted whole blood) was obtained, and germline DNA was also extracted. The specimen sequenced was peripheral blood. The receptors here all came from a woman in her fifties or sixties with primary liver carcinoma and hepatitis B virus infection.

Note on this clonotype: Germline and junction disagree at one end, which may indicate a read error. The CDR3 sequence is CASSSTAARGRHNERFF. The CDR3 DNA follows: TGTGCCAGCAGCTCCACCGCGGCCAGGGGGCGGCACAATGAGCGGTTCTTC. The V and J genes are TRBV7-9 and TRBJ2-1; TRBD1 matches at 8 bases. Germline lookup yields CDR1 SEHNR and CDR2 FQNEAQ (reference sequence). This CDR3 is 17 amino acids long.

Note on this clonotype: A much more abundant neighbour one base away suggests this may be a read error. The chain uses TRBV10-2 and TRBJ2-3; D remains ambiguous. The CDR3 is 13 residues long. Germline V gives CDR1 WSHSY, CDR2 SAAADI. The CDR3 nucleotides are TGCGCCGGCAGTGAACAAAGCACAGATACGCAGTATTTT. It codes for CAGSEQSTDTQYF.

As to this clonotype: An end of the junction differs from the germline gene, which may be a read error. The chain is built from TRBV4-1 and TRBJ2-4, with 8 positions matching TRBD2. CDR1 and CDR2 from the germline V gene are MGHRA and YSYEKL. The CDR3 is made up of 19 amino acids. The CDR3 loop reads CACSPTGLAVTVAKNIQYF. The CDR3 coding sequence is TGCGCCTGCAGCCCCACCGGACTAGCAGTAACGGTCGCCAAAAACATTCAGTACTTC.

In this sample, this clonotype turned up a few times. This rearrangement joins TRBV5-4 to TRBJ2-3; a weak D match, TRBD2 (6 bases). In germline, CDR1 is SGHNT, CDR2 YYREEE (reference sequence). The CDR3 has 14 amino acids. V was shortened by 3 bases and J by 7 bases, with 15 bases between the two germline ends. CDR3 DNA sequence: TGTGCCAGCAGCTCCGGGACTCCCGTTAATACGCAGTATTTT. This sequence encodes CASSSGTPVNTQYF.

A word on this clonotype: The missing conserved phenylalanine or tryptophan at the end of this CDR3 makes a read error likely. V usage is TRBV10-2 and J usage is TRBJ2-7; no definite D call. Trimming pared 0 bases from V and 3 bases from J, leaving 9 bases between. The CDR3 totals 14 residues. CDR1 is WSHSY, CDR2 SAAADI, per germline. CDR3 DNA: TGCGCCAGCAGTGAGTCCACTGCCCTCTACGAGCAGTACCTC. Its translation: CASSESTALYEQYL.

This clonotype was seen only once. This may arise from a read error, as a much more abundant clone is one base away. The chain is built from TRBV4-1 and TRBJ2-5; possible D gene TRBD1, 5 bases. Germline CDR1 and CDR2: MGHRA and YSYEKL. The CDR3 extends over 18 amino acids. The CDR3, as DNA: TGCGCCAGCAGCCAAGAGGCCCTAGGGGCAGGTACACAAGAGGCCCAGTACTTC. Its protein product is CASSQEALGAGTQEAQYF.

This clonotype appeared once. This chain joins TRBV11-2 and TRBJ1-2; a weak D match, TRBD1 (5 bases). Germline V gene lookup returns CDR1 SGHAT and CDR2 FQNNGV. This CDR3 has 15 amino acids. The germline V and J ends were trimmed by 0 bases and 5 bases, with 13 bases remaining between them. The CDR3 region has the DNA TGTGCCAGCAGCTTAGAGACAGCAGTAATTTATGGCTACACCTTC. This sequence encodes CASSLETAVIYGYTF.

As regards this clonotype: Mismatch with germline at one junction end may stem from a read error. The chain combines TRBV11-2 with TRBJ2-2, with 8 bases aligning to TRBD1. Germline loops: CDR1 SGHAT, CDR2 FQNNGV. The length of the CDR3 is 15 residues. The CDR3 sequence: CASSPLQGPTGDLFF. The CDR3 DNA is TGTGCCAGCAGCCCTCTGCAAGGACCGACAGGGGACCTGTTTTTT.

This chain links TRBV28 with TRBJ2-7; TRBD1 might be the D (6 bases). The CDR3 is made up of 13 amino acids. Trimming took 3 bases from V and 9 from J, leaving 15 bases between them. Per the germline V gene, CDR1 is MDHEN and CDR2 is SYDVKM. The CDR3 DNA follows: TGTGCCAGCAGTTTTGAATCCTTAGGGGGGCAGTACTTC. Its translation: CASSFESLGGQYF.

The V call is TRBV28, the J call TRBJ1-2; D possibly corresponds to TRBD1 (6 bases). Germline V CDR1 and CDR2: MDHEN, SYDVKM. This CDR3 is built from 15 residues. Trimming took 3 bases from V and 5 from J, leaving 16 bases between them. The CDR3 nucleotides are TGTGCCAGCAGTTTCCCGGGGGGCGACGAGTATGGCTACACCTTC. It specifies CASSFPGGDEYGYTF.

The gene calls are TRBV11-1 and TRBJ2-1; D is perhaps TRBD1 (6 bases). The CDR3 has 14 residues. Germline V gives CDR1 SGHAT, CDR2 FQDESV (reference sequence). Trimming took off 11 bases at V and 0 bases at J, with 14 bases between the two ends. CDR3 sequence: CAGMRGSSYNEQFF. CDR3 nucleotides: TGTGCCGGCATGAGGGGGAGCTCCTACAATGAGCAGTTCTTC.

A note on this clonotype: One base away lies a much larger clone, so this may be a sequencing read error. The chain links TRBV5-6 to TRBJ2-1; D unclear. The germline V gene encodes CDR1 SGHDT and CDR2 YYEEEE. The CDR3 totals 13 residues. V lost 1 base to trimming and J lost 5 bases, with 7 bases between them. CDR3 amino acids: CASSLKEDNEQFF. The CDR3 DNA reads as TGTGCCAGCAGCTTGAAAGAGGACAATGAGCAGTTCTTC.

With respect to this clonotype: At one end the junction does not follow the germline gene, possibly because of a read error. The chain carries TRBV29-1 and TRBJ1-1; tentative D call: TRBD1 (5 bases). Germline V gene lookup returns CDR1 SQVTM and CDR2 ANQGSEA. This CDR3 comprises 14 residues. This CDR3 reads CSVDQGRGNTEAFF. CDR3 nucleotides: TGTAGCGTTGATCAGGGACGGGGGAACACTGAAGCTTTCTTT.

To note about this clonotype: The missing conserved phenylalanine or tryptophan at the end of this CDR3 makes a read error likely. The CDR3 spells CASSSGSTNYGYTI. CDR3 DNA: TGTGCCAGCAGCTCGGGTTCAACTAACTATGGCTACACCATC. The chain couples TRBV11-3 to TRBJ1-2, with D uncertain. Per germline, CDR1 SGHNT and CDR2 YENEEA. V dropped 4 bases and J dropped 0 bases, with 9 bases sitting between them. The CDR3 is made up of 14 amino acids.

As for this clonotype: A much larger clone lies a single base off, so this may be a read error. The chain employs TRBV4-1 and TRBJ2-7; 11 bases are shared with TRBD2. CDR1 is MGHRA and CDR2 is YSYEKL in the germline V gene. The CDR3 is 14 residues long. The CDR3 DNA reads TGCGCCAGCAGCCACGGGACTAGCGGTTACGAGCTGTACTTC. Protein: CASSHGTSGYELYF.

Of note for this clonotype: With a much larger clone just one base away, this may be a read error. The V and J genes are TRBV6-5 and TRBJ2-2; possibly TRBD2 for D (6 bases). Trimming stripped 6 bases from V and 7 bases from J, with 24 bases between. Germline CDR1 and CDR2: MNHEY and SVGAGI. The CDR3 length is 17 residues. The CDR3 bases are TGTGCCAGCAGAACCCATACTAGCAGAACATTGGGCGGGGAGCTGTTTTTT. Translating gives CASRTHTSRTLGGELFF.

With respect to this clonotype: Relative to the germline gene, one junction end is altered; a read error may explain this. The V gene is TRBV10-2, the J gene TRBJ2-3; no firm D call. The V gene's germline CDR1 is WSHSY and CDR2 SAAADI. The CDR3 totals 13 residues. This chain's CDR3 is CTSSESIADTQYF. CDR3 nucleotide sequence: TGTACCAGCAGTGAGTCGATCGCAGATACGCAGTATTTT.

The chain couples TRBV28 to TRBJ2-5, with 7 bases matching TRBD2. This CDR3 is 14 amino acids long. Germline V gene lookup returns CDR1 MDHEN and CDR2 SYDVKM. The J segment lost 6 bases and the V segment lost 0 bases, leaving 4 bases of the junction unmatched. The CDR3 sequence: CASSLWGEGKTQYF. The CDR3, as DNA: TGTGCCAGCAGTTTATGGGGGGAGGGAAAGACCCAGTACTTC.